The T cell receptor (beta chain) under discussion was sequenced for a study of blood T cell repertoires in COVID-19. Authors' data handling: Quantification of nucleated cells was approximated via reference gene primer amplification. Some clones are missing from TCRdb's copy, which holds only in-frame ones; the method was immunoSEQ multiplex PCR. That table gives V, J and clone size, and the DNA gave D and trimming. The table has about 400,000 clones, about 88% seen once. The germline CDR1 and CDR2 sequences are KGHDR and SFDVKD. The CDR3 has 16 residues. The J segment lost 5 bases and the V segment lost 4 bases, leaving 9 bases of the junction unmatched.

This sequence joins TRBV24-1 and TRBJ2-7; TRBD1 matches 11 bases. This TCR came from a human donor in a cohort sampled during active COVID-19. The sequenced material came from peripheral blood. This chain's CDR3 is CATSDSGQGGRDEQYF. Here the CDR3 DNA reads TGTGCCACCAGTGACTCGGGACAGGGGGGCCGGGACGAGCAGTACTTC.